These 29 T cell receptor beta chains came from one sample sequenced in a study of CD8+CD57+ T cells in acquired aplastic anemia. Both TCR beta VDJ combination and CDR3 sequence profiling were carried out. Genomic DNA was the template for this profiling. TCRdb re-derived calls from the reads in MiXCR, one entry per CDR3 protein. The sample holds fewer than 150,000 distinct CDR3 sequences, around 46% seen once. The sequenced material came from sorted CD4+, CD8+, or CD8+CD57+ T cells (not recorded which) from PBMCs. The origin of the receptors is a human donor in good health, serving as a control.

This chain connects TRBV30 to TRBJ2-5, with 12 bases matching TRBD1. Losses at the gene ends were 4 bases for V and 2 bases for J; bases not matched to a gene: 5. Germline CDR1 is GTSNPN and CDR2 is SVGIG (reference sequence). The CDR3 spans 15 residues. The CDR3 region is CAWTGDRGRQETQYF. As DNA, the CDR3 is TGTGCCTGGACCGGGGACAGGGGGCGTCAAGAGACCCAGTACTTC.

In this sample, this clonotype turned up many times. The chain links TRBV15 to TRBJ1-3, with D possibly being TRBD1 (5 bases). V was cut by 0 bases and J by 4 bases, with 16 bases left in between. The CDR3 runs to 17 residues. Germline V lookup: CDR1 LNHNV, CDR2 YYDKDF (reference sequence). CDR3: CATSRDYGRQLGNTIYF. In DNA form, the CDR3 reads TGTGCCACCAGCAGAGACTACGGGAGACAGCTGGGAAACACCATATATTTT. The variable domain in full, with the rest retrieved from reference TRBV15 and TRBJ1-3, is DAMVIQNPRYQVTQFGKPVTLSCSQTLNHNVMYWYQQKSSQAPKLLFHYYDKDFNNEADTPDNFQSRRPNTSFCFLDIRSPGLGDTAMYLCATSRDYGRQLGNTIYFGEGSWLTVV.

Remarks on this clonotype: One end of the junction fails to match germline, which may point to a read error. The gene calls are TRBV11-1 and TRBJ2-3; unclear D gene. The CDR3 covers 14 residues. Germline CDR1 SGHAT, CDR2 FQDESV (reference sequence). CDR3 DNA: TGTGCCAGCACCTTAGGCCCTAGCACAGATACGCAGTATTTT. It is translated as CASTLGPSTDTQYF.

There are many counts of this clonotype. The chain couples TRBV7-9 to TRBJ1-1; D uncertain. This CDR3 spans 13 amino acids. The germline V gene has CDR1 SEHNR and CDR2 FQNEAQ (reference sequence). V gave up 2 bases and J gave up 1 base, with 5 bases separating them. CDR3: CASSLRGNTEAFF. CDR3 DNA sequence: TGTGCCAGCAGCTTACGCGGGAACACTGAAGCTTTCTTT.

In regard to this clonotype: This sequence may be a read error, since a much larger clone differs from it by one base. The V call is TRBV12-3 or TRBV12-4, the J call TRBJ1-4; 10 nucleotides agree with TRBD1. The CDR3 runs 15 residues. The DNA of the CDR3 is TGTGCCCGCAGTTCGACAGGGGGCGCTAATGAAAAACTGTTTTTT. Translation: CARSSTGGANEKLFF.

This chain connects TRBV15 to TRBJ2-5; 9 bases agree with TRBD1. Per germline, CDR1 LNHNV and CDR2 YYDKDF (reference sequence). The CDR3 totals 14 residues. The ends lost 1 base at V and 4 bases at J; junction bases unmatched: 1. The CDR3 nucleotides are TGTGCCACCAGCAGAGCGGGACAGGGAGAGACCCAGTACTTC. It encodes CATSRAGQGETQYF.

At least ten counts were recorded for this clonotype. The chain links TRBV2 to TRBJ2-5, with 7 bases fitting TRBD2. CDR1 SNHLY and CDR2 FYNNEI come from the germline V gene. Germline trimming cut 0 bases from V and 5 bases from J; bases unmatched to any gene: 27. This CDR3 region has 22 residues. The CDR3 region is CASSEALFPPLPSGRPRETQYF. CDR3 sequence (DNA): TGTGCCAGCAGTGAAGCGCTCTTCCCCCCCCTGCCTAGCGGACGACCTCGGGAGACCCAGTACTTC. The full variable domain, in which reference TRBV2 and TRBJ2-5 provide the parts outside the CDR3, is EPEVTQTPSHQVTQMGQEVILRCVPISNHLYFYWYRQILGQKVEFLVSFYNNEISEKSEIFDDQFSVERPDGSNFTLKIRSTKLEDSAMYFCASSEALFPPLPSGRPRETQYFGPGTRLLVL.

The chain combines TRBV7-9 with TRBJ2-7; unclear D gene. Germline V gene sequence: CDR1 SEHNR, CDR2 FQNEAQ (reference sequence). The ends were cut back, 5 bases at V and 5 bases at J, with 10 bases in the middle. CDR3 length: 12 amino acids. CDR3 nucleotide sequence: TGTGCCAGCAGCCTAAATGGGAACGAGCAGTACTTC. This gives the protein CASSLNGNEQYF.

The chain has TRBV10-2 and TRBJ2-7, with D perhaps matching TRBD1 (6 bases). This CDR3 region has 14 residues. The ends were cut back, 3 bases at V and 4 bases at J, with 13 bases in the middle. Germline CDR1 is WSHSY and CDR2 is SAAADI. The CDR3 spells CASSDRGKGYEQYF. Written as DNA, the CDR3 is TGCGCCAGCAGTGACAGGGGAAAGGGGTACGAGCAGTACTTC.

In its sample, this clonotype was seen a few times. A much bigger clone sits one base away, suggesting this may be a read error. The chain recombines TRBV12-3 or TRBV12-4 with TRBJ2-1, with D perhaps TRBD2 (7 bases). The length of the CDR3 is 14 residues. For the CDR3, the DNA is TGTGCCACCACGAGGAGTAGGGGGGGCAATGGGCAGTTCTTC. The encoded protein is CATTRSRGGNGQFF.

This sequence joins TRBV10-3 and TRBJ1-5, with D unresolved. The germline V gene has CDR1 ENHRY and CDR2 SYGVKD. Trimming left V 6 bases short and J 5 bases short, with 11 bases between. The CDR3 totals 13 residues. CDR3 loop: CAIRDERDQPQHF. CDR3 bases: TGTGCCATCAGGGACGAACGTGATCAGCCCCAGCATTTT.

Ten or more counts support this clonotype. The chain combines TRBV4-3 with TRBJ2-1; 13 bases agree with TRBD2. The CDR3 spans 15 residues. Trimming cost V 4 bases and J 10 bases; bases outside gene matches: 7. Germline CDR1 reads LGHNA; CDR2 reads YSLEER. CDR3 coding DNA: TGCGCCAGCAGCCGCCGACTAGCGGGGGGCCGGGAGCAGTTCTTC. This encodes CASSRRLAGGREQFF.

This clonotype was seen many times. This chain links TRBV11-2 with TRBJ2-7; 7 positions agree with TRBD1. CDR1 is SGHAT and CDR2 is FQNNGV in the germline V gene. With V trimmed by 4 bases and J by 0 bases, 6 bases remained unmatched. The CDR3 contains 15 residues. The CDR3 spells CASSSWDSYSYEQYF. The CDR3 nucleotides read TGTGCCAGCAGCTCCTGGGACAGTTACTCCTACGAGCAGTACTTC.

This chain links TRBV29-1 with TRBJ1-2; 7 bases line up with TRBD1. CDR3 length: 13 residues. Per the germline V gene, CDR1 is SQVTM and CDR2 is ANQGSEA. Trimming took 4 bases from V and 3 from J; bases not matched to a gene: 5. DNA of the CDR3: TGCAGCGTTGCTCAGGGGGTTGACTATGGCTACACCTTC. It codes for CSVAQGVDYGYTF.

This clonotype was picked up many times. The CDR3 spells CASSVGRAGGLSTDTQYF. CDR3 DNA sequence: TGTGCCAGCAGCGTAGGGCGAGCGGGGGGCCTTAGCACAGATACGCAGTATTTT. The chain has TRBV9 and TRBJ2-3, with 9 bases lining up with TRBD2. The CDR3 has 18 residues. V shed 0 bases, J shed 0 bases, and the junction held 8 bases outside the gene matches. From germline, CDR1 is SGDLS and CDR2 YYNGEE.

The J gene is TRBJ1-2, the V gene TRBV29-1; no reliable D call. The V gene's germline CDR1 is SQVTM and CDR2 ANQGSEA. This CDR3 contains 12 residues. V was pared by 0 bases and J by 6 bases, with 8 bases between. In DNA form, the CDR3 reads TGCAGCGTTGAAGACGGCCCTCATGGCTACACCTTC. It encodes CSVEDGPHGYTF. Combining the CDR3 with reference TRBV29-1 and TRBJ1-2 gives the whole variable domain SAVISQKPSRDICQRGTSLTIQCQVDSQVTMMFWYRQQPGQSLTLIATANQGSEATYESGFVIDKFPISRPNLTFSTLTVSNMSPEDSSIYLCSVEDGPHGYTFGSGTRLTVV.

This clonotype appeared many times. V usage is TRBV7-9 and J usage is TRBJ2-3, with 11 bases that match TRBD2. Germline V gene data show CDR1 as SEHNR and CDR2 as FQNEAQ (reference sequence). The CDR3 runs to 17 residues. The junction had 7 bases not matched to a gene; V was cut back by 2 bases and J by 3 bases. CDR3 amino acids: CASSLYSTSGGTDTQYF. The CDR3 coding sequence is TGTGCCAGCAGCTTATATAGTACTAGCGGGGGAACAGATACGCAGTATTTT. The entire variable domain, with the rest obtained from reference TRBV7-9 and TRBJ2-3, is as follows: DTGVSQNPRHKITKRGQNVTFRCDPISEHNRLYWYRQTLGQGPEFLTYFQNEAQLEKSRLLSDRFSAERPKGSFSTLEIQRTEQGDSAMYLCASSLYSTSGGTDTQYFGPGTRLTVL.

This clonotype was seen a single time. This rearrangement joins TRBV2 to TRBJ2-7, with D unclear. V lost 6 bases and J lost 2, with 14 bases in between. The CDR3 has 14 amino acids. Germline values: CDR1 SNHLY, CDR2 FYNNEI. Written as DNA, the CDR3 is TGTGCCAGCAGGACCGAACTAACGACCTACGAGCAGTACTTC. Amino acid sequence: CASRTELTTYEQYF.

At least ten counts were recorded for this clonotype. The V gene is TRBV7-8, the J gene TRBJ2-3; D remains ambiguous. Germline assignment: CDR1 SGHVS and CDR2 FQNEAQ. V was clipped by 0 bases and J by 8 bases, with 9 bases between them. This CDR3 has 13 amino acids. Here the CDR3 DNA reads TGTGCCAGCAGCTTAGCTGAACAGACTACGCAGTATTTT. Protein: CASSLAEQTTQYF.

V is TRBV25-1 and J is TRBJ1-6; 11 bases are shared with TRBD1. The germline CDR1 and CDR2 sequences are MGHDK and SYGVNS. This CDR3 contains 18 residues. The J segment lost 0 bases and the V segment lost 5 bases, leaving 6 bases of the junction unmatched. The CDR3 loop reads CASSFTGTGGSYNSPLHF. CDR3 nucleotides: TGTGCCAGCAGTTTTACCGGGACAGGGGGCTCCTATAATTCACCCCTCCACTTT.

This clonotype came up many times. The CDR3 region is CASSAGQGRNTGELFF. The CDR3 DNA sequence: TGTGCCAGCAGTGCCGGACAGGGTCGGAACACCGGGGAGCTGTTTTTT. This chain joins TRBV12-3 or TRBV12-4 and TRBJ2-2; 8 bases align to TRBD1. This CDR3 has 16 amino acids. V was pared by 5 bases and J by 1 base, with 6 bases of the junction left unmatched.

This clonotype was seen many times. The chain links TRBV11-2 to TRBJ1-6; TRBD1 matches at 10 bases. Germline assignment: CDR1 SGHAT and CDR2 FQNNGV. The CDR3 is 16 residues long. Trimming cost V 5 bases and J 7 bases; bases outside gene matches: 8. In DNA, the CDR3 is TGTGCCAGCAGCCCCCGGACAGGGGGAGGAAATTCACCCCTCCACTTT. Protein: CASSPRTGGGNSPLHF.

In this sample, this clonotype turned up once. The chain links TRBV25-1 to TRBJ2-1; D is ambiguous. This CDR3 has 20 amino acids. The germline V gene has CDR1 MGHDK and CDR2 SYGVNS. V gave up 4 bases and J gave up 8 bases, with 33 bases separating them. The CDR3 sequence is CASSGNLRPGVPTQSHEQFF. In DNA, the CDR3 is TGTGCCAGCAGTGGAAACCTCAGGCCTGGCGTGCCCACCCAGTCCCATGAGCAGTTCTTC.

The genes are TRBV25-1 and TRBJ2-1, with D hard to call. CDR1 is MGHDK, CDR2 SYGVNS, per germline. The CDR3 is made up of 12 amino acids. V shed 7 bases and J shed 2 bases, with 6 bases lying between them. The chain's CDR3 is CASIGTYNEQFF. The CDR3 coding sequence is TGTGCCAGCATCGGAACCTACAATGAGCAGTTCTTC.

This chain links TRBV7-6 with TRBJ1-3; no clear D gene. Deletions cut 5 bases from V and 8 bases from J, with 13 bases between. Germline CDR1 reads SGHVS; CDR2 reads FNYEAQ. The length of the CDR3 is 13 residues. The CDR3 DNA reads TGTGCCAGCAGCGCTATCGCAGCGGACACCATATATTTT. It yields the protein CASSAIAADTIYF. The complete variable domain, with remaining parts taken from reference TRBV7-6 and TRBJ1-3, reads GAGVSQSPRYKVTKRGQDVALRCDPISGHVSLYWYRQALGQGPEFLTYFNYEAQQDKSGLPNDRFSAERPEGSISTLTIQRTEQRDSAMYRCASSAIAADTIYFGEGSWLTVV.

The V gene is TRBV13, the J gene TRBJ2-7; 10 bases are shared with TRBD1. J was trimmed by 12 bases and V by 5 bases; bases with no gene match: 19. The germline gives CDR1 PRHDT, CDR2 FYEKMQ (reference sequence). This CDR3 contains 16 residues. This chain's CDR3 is CASSVIGTGAQLLLYF. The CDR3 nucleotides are TGTGCCAGCAGCGTTATTGGGACAGGGGCCCAGCTATTGTTGTACTTC.

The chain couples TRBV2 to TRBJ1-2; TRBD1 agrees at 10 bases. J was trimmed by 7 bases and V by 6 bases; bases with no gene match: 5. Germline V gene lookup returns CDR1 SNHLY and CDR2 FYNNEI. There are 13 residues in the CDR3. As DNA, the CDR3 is TGTGCCAGCAGCTTCGGACAGGGGGTTGGCTACACCTTC. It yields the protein CASSFGQGVGYTF.

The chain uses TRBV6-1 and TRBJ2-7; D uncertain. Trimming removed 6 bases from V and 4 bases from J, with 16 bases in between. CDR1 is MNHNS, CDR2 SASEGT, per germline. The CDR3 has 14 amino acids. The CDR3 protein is CASSGWQDRYEQYF. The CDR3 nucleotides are TGTGCCAGCAGCGGGTGGCAGGATCGTTACGAGCAGTACTTC.

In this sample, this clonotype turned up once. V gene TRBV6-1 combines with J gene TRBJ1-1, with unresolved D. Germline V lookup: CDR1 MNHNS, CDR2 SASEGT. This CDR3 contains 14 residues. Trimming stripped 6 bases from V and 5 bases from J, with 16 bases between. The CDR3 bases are TGTGCCAGCAGACCCCCACTGACAAGTACTGAAGCTTTCTTT. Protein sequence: CASRPPLTSTEAFF.